The 8 T cell receptor beta chains in this list originate from one sample, sequenced in a study of regulatory T cells in long-lasting Graves disease. Combining iRepertoire HTBI primers with Arm-PCR of CDR3 regions, the authors built TCR beta libraries. TCRdb passed the multiplex PCR reads through MiXCR, listing each CDR3 protein once. The table includes some 430,000 distinct CDR3 sequences, roughly 21% detected once. Indicated time point: persistent/refractory GD, antithyroid drugs over 5 years with positive TRAb. Making the TCR library involved RNA that had been extracted from PBMCs. The source material was peripheral blood mononuclear cells (PBMCs), sampled when the disease was refractory, from a patient treated with antithyroid drugs. The receptors here all came from a female donor with Graves disease.

With respect to this clonotype: A read error is possible here, since a much larger clone lies one base away. The chain links TRBV20-1 to TRBJ1-2; 10 bases agree with TRBD1. The CDR3 runs 14 residues. V lost 6 bases and J lost 6; bases outside the gene matches: 10. Germline CDR1 is DFQATT and CDR2 is SNEGSKA (reference sequence). In DNA, the CDR3 is TGCAGTGCCGCTCCGGGACAGGGGAGCCATGGCTACACCTTC. It codes for CSAAPGQGSHGYTF.

This clonotype showed up just a few times. The chain is built from TRBV7-8 and TRBJ2-5, with 7 nucleotides matching TRBD2. This CDR3 spans 14 amino acids. Germline V gene data show CDR1 as SGHVS and CDR2 as FQNEAQ. J gave up 1 base and V 5 bases, and 4 bases lay outside the gene matches. The DNA of the CDR3 is TGTGCCAGCAGCGGGGGACTATTCCAAGAGACCCAGTACTTC. It is translated as CASSGGLFQETQYF.

With respect to this clonotype: A single base separates this from a much larger clone, so it may be a read error. The V call is TRBV7-3, the J call TRBJ1-2; the match to TRBD1 covers 8 bases. The CDR3 extends over 14 amino acids. Germline loops: CDR1 SGHTA, CDR2 FQGTGA. The CDR3 region is CPSSLKAGGDGYTF. DNA of the CDR3: TGTCCCAGCAGCTTAAAAGCAGGGGGCGATGGCTACACCTTC.

This chain joins TRBV10-3 and TRBJ1-3; D gene ambiguous. V was trimmed by 10 bases and J by 1 base, leaving 14 bases between them. In germline, CDR1 is ENHRY, CDR2 SYGVKD. The CDR3 consists of 14 residues. As DNA, the CDR3 is TGTGCCACTTTCGGCGGACTTTCTGGAAACACCATATATTTT. It yields the protein CATFGGLSGNTIYF.

This clonotype was observed many times. The chain has TRBV5-5 and TRBJ2-2, with D unresolved. The CDR3 consists of 16 residues. Trimming removed 1 base from V and 2 bases from J, with 12 bases in between. Per the germline V gene, CDR1 is SGHKS and CDR2 is YYEKEE (reference sequence). The CDR3 region is CASSLSAFANTGELFF. CDR3 DNA: TGTGCCAGCAGCTTGAGTGCATTCGCAAACACCGGGGAGCTGTTTTTT.

Points on this clonotype: A far larger clone is one nucleotide away, so this likely arose from a read error. The rearrangement links TRBV28 to TRBJ1-1; a weak D match, TRBD1 (6 bases). The length of the CDR3 is 13 residues. Germline V gene data show CDR1 as MDHEN and CDR2 as SYDVKM. The CDR3 bases are TGTGCCAGCAAGAGGACAGCGAACACTGAAGCTTACTTT. Translating it yields CASKRTANTEAYF.

This clonotype was detected only once. The CDR3 nucleotides read TGTGCCAGCAGCCAAGTTTTGCTAGAAGAGACCCAGTACTTC. It codes for CASSQVLLEETQYF. The genes are TRBV3-1 and TRBJ2-5; D is uncertain. Trimming cost V 1 base and J 3 bases, with 9 bases left between them. The CDR3 is 14 residues long. Germline-derived CDR1 and CDR2 are LGHDT and YNNKEL (reference sequence).

The table lists this clonotype with many counts. The rearrangement links TRBV11-3 to TRBJ1-1; TRBD1 is a possible D gene (5 bases). This CDR3 spans 12 amino acids. Trimming removed 5 bases from V and 7 bases from J, with 11 bases in between. Germline CDR1 SGHNT, CDR2 YENEEA. CDR3 bases: TGTGCCAGCAGCGTGACAGCTTTTGAAGCTTTCTTT. Translated: CASSVTAFEAFF.